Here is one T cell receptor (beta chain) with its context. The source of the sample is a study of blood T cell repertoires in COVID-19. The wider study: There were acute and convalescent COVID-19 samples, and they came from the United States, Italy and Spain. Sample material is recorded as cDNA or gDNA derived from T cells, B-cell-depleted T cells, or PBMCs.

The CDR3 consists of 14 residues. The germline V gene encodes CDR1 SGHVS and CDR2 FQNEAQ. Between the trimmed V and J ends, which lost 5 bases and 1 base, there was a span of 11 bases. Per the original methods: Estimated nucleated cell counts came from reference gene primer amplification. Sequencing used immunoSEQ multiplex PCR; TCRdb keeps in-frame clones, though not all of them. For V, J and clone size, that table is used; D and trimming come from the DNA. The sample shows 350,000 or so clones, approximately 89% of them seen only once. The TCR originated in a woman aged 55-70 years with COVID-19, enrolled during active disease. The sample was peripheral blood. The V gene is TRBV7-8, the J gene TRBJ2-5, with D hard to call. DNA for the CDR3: TGTGCCAGCAGCCCCCAGGCCCTCCAAGAGACCCAGTACTTC. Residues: CASSPQALQETQYF.